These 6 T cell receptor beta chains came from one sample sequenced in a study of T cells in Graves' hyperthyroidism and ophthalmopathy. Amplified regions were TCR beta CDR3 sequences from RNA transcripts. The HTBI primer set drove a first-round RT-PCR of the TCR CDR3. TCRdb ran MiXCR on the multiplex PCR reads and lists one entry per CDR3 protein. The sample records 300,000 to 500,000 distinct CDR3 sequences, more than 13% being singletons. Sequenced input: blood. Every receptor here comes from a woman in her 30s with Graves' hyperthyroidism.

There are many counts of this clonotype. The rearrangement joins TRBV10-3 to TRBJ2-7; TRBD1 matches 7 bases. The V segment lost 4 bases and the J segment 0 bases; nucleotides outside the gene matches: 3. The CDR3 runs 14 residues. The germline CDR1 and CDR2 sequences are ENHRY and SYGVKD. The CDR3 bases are TGTGCCATCAGTGGGGGGACAGTCTCCTACGAGCAGTACTTC. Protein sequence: CAISGGTVSYEQYF.

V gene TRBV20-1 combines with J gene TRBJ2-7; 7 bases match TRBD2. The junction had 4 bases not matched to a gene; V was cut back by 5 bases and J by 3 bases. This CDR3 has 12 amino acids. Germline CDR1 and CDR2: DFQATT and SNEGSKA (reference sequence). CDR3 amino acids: CSAPGEGYEQYF. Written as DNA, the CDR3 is TGCAGTGCTCCGGGGGAGGGCTACGAGCAGTACTTC.

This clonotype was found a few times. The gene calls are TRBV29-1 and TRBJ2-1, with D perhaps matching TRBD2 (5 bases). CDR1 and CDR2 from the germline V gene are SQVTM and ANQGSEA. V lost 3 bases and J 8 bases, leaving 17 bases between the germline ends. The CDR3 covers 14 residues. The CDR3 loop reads CSVEGSAEVDEQFF. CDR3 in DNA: TGCAGCGTTGAGGGCAGCGCGGAGGTAGATGAGCAGTTCTTC.

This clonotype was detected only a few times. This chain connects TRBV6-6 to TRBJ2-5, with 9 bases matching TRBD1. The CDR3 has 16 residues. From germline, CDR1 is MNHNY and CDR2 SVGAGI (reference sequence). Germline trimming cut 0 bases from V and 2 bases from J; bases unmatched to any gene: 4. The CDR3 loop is CASSYSTGTGQETQYF. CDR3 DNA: TGTGCCAGCAGTTACTCTACCGGGACAGGGCAAGAGACCCAGTACTTC.

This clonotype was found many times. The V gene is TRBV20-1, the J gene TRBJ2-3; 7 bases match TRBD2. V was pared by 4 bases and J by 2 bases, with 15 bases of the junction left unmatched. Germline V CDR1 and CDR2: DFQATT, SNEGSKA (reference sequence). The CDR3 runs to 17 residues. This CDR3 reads CSAKVHGGGRFTDTQYF. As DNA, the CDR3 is TGCAGTGCTAAAGTGCATGGCGGCGGGAGATTCACAGATACGCAGTATTTT.

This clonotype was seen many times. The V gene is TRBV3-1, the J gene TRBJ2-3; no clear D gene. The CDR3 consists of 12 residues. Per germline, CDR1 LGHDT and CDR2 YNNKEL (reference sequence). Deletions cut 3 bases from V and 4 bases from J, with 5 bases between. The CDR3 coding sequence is TGTGCCAGCAGCCATTCCGCAGATACGCAGTATTTT. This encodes CASSHSADTQYF.